This T cell receptor (beta chain) was sequenced in a study of shared clonotypes between healthy human individuals. Terminally differentiated effector memory CD45RA+ cells were left out of the naive CD8 fraction, which was CD45RO-negative and positively selected for CCR7. General study findings and limits: Among non-shared clonotypes, generation probabilities were lower than among those shared by all four donors.

As to this clone: Its antigen is not known.

Deep-level assay runs were performed. Once extracted for a subset, genomic DNA was divided evenly among several immunoSEQ plates. Only in-frame clones appear in the TCRdb table, and some are missing; sequencing was by immunoSEQ multiplex PCR. The sample records around 2,000,000 clones, about 95% being singletons. Germline V gene data show CDR1 as LNHDA and CDR2 as SQIVND (reference sequence). The V and J ends lost 2 bases and 1 base, in that order; junction bases with no gene match: 10. The CDR3 extends over 17 amino acids. Material: naive CD8+ T cells sorted from blood. The chain links TRBV19 to TRBJ2-7, with TRBD1 identical over 8 bases. The clonotype was recovered from a man younger than 35 in good health. DNA for the CDR3: TGTGCCAGTAGTATAAGATCGACAGGGGTTCTATCCTACGAGCAGTACTTC. This encodes CASSIRSTGVLSYEQYF.